The 2 T cell receptor beta chains listed next were all sequenced from one sample in a study of blood T cell repertoires in COVID-19. Using immunoSEQ multiplex PCR, the repertoire was profiled, and TCRdb retains in-frame clones only, with some absent. The sample carries fewer than 600,000 clones, around 87% recorded once. Sequencing was carried out using PBMCs or T cells enriched from blood (not recorded which). The receptors were gathered from a middle-aged woman who had recovered from COVID-19.

The chain uses TRBV19 and TRBJ2-2, with 12 positions matching TRBD1. This CDR3 is built from 16 residues. Unmatched junction bases numbered 6, after V lost 6 bases and J lost 4 bases. CDR1 LNHDA and CDR2 SQIVND come from the germline V gene (reference sequence). The CDR3, as DNA: TGTGCCAGTAGAAGGGACAGGGGGCTGGTCACCGGGGAGCTGTTTTTT. Protein: CASRRDRGLVTGELFF.

This clone has a handful of counts. This chain connects TRBV29-1 to TRBJ1-2, with 8 bases fitting TRBD1. This CDR3 is built from 13 residues. Germline loops: CDR1 SQVTM, CDR2 ANQGSEA. The junction had 6 bases not matched to a gene; V was cut back by 6 bases and J by 3 bases. CDR3 in DNA: TGCAGCGTCGCGACAGGGGTAGACTATGGCTACACCTTC. Its protein product is CSVATGVDYGYTF.